This TCR beta chain originates from a study of CD8 T cells in Susac syndrome. A quantity of about 0.45 to 1 ug RNA underwent reverse transcription using random hexamers. MiXCR, run by TCRdb on the immunoSEQ multiplex PCR reads, gives a single entry per CDR3 protein. The sample has 90,000 to 150,000 distinct CDR3 sequences, approximately 94% seen once. TCR beta sequences were obtained from blood CD8+ and CD4+ T cells. V was clipped by 2 bases and J by 5 bases, with 15 bases between them. CDR1 is GTSNPN, CDR2 SVGIG, per germline (reference sequence). The CDR3 loop spans 14 amino acids. Source material: CD4+ T cells from PBMCs. The sequence came from a human donor in good health. The V and J genes are TRBV30 and TRBJ2-5; no clear D gene. CDR3 nucleotides: TGTGCCTGGAGTCGAAATCGCCTAGGGGAGACCCAGTACTTC. Translating it yields CAWSRNRLGETQYF.